This T cell receptor beta chain was retrieved from a study of yellow fever vaccine responses in identical twins. Study outcomes and limitations: Vaccine-induced T cell responses in twins were reportedly observed to appear partly convergent, partly personalized.

A single record per CDR3 protein comes from TCRdb applying MiXCR to the RT-PCR reads. Of 5,700 or so distinct CDR3 sequences in the sample, 86% are singletons; the top ten hold less than 3.5%. The CDR3 runs to 13 residues. Germline CDR1 MNHEY, CDR2 SMNVEV (reference sequence). The V end lost 5 bases, the J end lost 3 bases, and 9 bases lay between the germline ends. In its sample, this clonotype was seen once. Its antigen is undetermined. The sequenced sample was T cells from blood (PBMCs), unsorted or a sorted subset (not recorded which), obtained before or after yellow fever vaccination (not recorded which). The source of this sequence is a woman aged 18-29 years who received the yellow fever vaccine. This chain uses TRBV27 with TRBJ2-3, with D maybe TRBD2 (5 bases). The chain's CDR3 is CASSRRGTDTQYF. Written as DNA, the CDR3 is TGTGCCAGCAGTCGACGGGGAACAGATACGCAGTATTTT.